A selection of T cell receptor beta chains follows, all from one sample in a study of blood T cell repertoires in COVID-19. The assay was immunoSEQ multiplex PCR, and TCRdb's table has in-frame clones only and misses some. The sample records about 270,000 clones, around 86% being singletons. Sequencing input: PBMCs or T cells enriched from blood (not recorded which). Receptor source: a man in his late teens or twenties who had recovered from COVID-19. The CDR3 runs from the conserved cysteine through the conserved F or W. Each record gives: clone size, V gene, J gene, D gene, CDR3 protein, CDR3 DNA. A D gene is named only where the DNA matches it firmly. Expanded clones get a size class; other rows say once, few or many, or leave the size out.

abundance: once; v_gene: TRBV6-1; j_gene: TRBJ1-4; d_gene: .; CDR3aa: CASSEGTHGSSGEKLFF; CDR3nt: TGTGCCAGCAGTGAAGGAACCCATGGATCCTCGGGTGAAAAACTGTTTTTT
abundance: few; v_gene: TRBV12-5; j_gene: TRBJ2-5; d_gene: .; CDR3aa: CASGSGVRETQYF; CDR3nt: TGTGCTAGTGGTTCTGGTGTCCGGGAGACCCAGTACTTC
abundance: .; v_gene: TRBV6-5; j_gene: TRBJ1-1; d_gene: .; CDR3aa: CASSYRRREEAFF; CDR3nt: TGTGCCAGCAGTTACAGGAGGCGTGAAGAAGCTTTCTTT
abundance: .; v_gene: TRBV7-6; j_gene: TRBJ2-5; d_gene: .; CDR3aa: CASSSGETQYF; CDR3nt: TGTGCCAGCAGCTCGGGGGAGACCCAGTACTTC
abundance: .; v_gene: TRBV27; j_gene: TRBJ2-3; d_gene: .; CDR3aa: CASSFLDSPYSTDTQYF; CDR3nt: TGTGCCAGCAGTTTTCTGGACAGCCCATATAGCACAGATACGCAGTATTTT
abundance: .; v_gene: TRBV18; j_gene: TRBJ1-1; d_gene: .; CDR3aa: CASSYGEETEAFF; CDR3nt: TGTGCCAGCTCATATGGGGAGGAAACTGAAGCTTTCTTT
abundance: few; v_gene: TRBV20-1; j_gene: TRBJ2-1; d_gene: TRBD2; CDR3aa: CSASGVGELAGAYNEQFF; CDR3nt: TGCAGTGCTAGTGGGGTAGGGGAACTAGCGGGGGCTTACAATGAGCAGTTCTTC
abundance: .; v_gene: TRBV23-1; j_gene: TRBJ1-1; d_gene: .; CDR3aa: CASSQFTRQIMNTEAFF; CDR3nt: TGCGCCAGCAGTCAATTCACCCGACAGATCATGAACACTGAAGCTTTCTTT
abundance: .; v_gene: TRBV7-8; j_gene: TRBJ1-4; d_gene: .; CDR3aa: CASSHPRATGDEKLFF; CDR3nt: TGTGCCAGCAGCCATCCCCGGGCAACGGGGGATGAAAAACTGTTTTTT
abundance: .; v_gene: TRBV15; j_gene: TRBJ1-4; d_gene: .; CDR3aa: CATSMVGEANEKLFF; CDR3nt: TGTGCCACCAGCATGGTCGGGGAGGCTAATGAAAAACTGTTTTTT
abundance: few; v_gene: TRBV11-2; j_gene: TRBJ1-3; d_gene: TRBD1; CDR3aa: CASSLVPGTGTIYF; CDR3nt: TGTGCCAGCAGCTTAGTTCCCGGGACAGGGACCATATATTTT
abundance: .; v_gene: TRBV19; j_gene: TRBJ1-1; d_gene: TRBD1; CDR3aa: CASTTGVANTEAFF; CDR3nt: TGTGCCAGTACGACAGGGGTTGCCAACACTGAAGCTTTCTTT
abundance: .; v_gene: TRBV18; j_gene: TRBJ2-5; d_gene: TRBD2; CDR3aa: CASSPVWGGQETQYF; CDR3nt: TGTGCCAGCTCACCAGTGTGGGGGGGCCAAGAGACCCAGTACTTC
abundance: .; v_gene: TRBV9; j_gene: TRBJ2-2; d_gene: .; CDR3aa: CASSVHYTGELFF; CDR3nt: TGTGCCAGCAGCGTACATTACACCGGGGAGCTGTTTTTT
abundance: .; v_gene: TRBV28; j_gene: TRBJ2-1; d_gene: TRBD1; CDR3aa: CASSPETGVTYNEQFF; CDR3nt: TGTGCCAGCAGTCCCGAAACAGGGGTGACCTACAATGAGCAGTTCTTC
abundance: few; v_gene: TRBV6-5; j_gene: TRBJ2-7; d_gene: .; CDR3aa: CASSYSSAYEQYF; CDR3nt: TGTGCCAGCAGTTACTCTTCAGCCTACGAGCAGTACTTC
abundance: few; v_gene: TRBV10-3; j_gene: TRBJ2-3; d_gene: .; CDR3aa: CAISDRTKYTDTQYF; CDR3nt: TGTGCCATCAGTGACCGCACAAAATACACAGATACGCAGTATTTT
abundance: .; v_gene: TRBV4-2; j_gene: TRBJ2-6; d_gene: TRBD2; CDR3aa: CASSQDGLAGSGANVLTF; CDR3nt: TGTGCCAGCAGCCAAGATGGGCTAGCGGGGAGCGGGGCCAACGTCCTGACTTTC
abundance: .; v_gene: TRBV14; j_gene: TRBJ2-1; d_gene: .; CDR3aa: CASSHGPGQNNEQFF; CDR3nt: TGTGCCAGCAGCCATGGACCGGGACAAAACAATGAGCAGTTCTTC
abundance: .; v_gene: TRBV11-2; j_gene: TRBJ2-7; d_gene: TRBD2; CDR3aa: CASSLGWSGGTDEQYF; CDR3nt: TGTGCCAGCAGCTTAGGTTGGTCGGGGGGTACGGACGAGCAGTACTTC
abundance: .; v_gene: TRBV25-1; j_gene: TRBJ1-4; d_gene: .; CDR3aa: CASSEYSGKANEKLFF; CDR3nt: TGTGCCAGCAGTGAATATTCAGGGAAAGCTAATGAAAAACTGTTTTTT
abundance: .; v_gene: TRBV7-8; j_gene: TRBJ1-3; d_gene: TRBD1; CDR3aa: CASSWGQGNTIYF; CDR3nt: TGTGCCAGCAGCTGGGGACAGGGAAACACCATATATTTT
abundance: .; v_gene: TRBV18; j_gene: TRBJ1-2; d_gene: .; CDR3aa: CASSTDIQGIYGYTF; CDR3nt: TGTGCCAGCTCAACGGACATCCAGGGAATCTATGGCTACACCTTC
abundance: .; v_gene: TRBV7-9; j_gene: TRBJ1-6; d_gene: .; CDR3aa: CASSLAEVVGSEGNSPLHF; CDR3nt: TGTGCCAGCAGCTTAGCTGAGGTTGTAGGCTCCGAGGGAAATTCACCCCTCCACTTT
abundance: .; v_gene: TRBV10-2; j_gene: TRBJ2-7; d_gene: TRBD2; CDR3aa: CASRTSGRAGEQYF; CDR3nt: TGCGCCAGCAGAACTAGCGGGAGGGCGGGTGAGCAGTACTTC
abundance: once; v_gene: TRBV7-8; j_gene: TRBJ2-3; d_gene: TRBD2; CDR3aa: CASSLLSGRSDTQYF; CDR3nt: TGTGCCAGCAGCTTATTAAGCGGGAGATCAGATACGCAGTATTTT
abundance: many; v_gene: TRBV27; j_gene: TRBJ2-7; d_gene: TRBD1; CDR3aa: CASSFVRGLSDEQYF; CDR3nt: TGTGCCAGCAGTTTTGTCAGGGGGCTATCTGACGAGCAGTACTTC
abundance: .; v_gene: TRBV11-2; j_gene: TRBJ2-5; d_gene: .; CDR3aa: CASSYPGLEETQYF; CDR3nt: TGTGCCAGCAGCTACCCGGGACTCGAAGAGACCCAGTACTTC
abundance: .; v_gene: TRBV2; j_gene: TRBJ2-2; d_gene: TRBD1; CDR3aa: CASSADRDAGELFF; CDR3nt: TGTGCCAGCAGCGCAGACAGGGATGCCGGGGAGCTGTTTTTT